Sequencing of this T cell receptor beta chain was carried out in a study of cytomegalovirus exposure and HLA in healthy donors. Use of 60 Vbeta and 13 Jbeta primers characterized the PCR. The method was immunoSEQ multiplex PCR; TCRdb's version includes in-frame clones alone and lacks a portion of them. Of about 140,000 clones in the sample, 80% to 85% are singletons; the top ten hold less than 1.5%. Germline V gene lookup returns CDR1 MNHEY and CDR2 SVGAGI. The CDR3 contains 15 residues. The V segment lost 2 bases and the J segment 5 bases; nucleotides outside the gene matches: 6. The clonotype originates from a male donor in good health and CMV-seropositive. The sample taken for sequencing was PBMCs. The J gene is TRBJ1-1, the V gene TRBV6-5; 9 bases are a match to TRBD1. This CDR3 is CASSYTGGAGTEAFF. The CDR3 region has the DNA TGTGCCAGCAGTTACACAGGGGGCGCGGGGACTGAAGCTTTCTTT.